This TCR beta chain is from a study of cytomegalovirus exposure and HLA in healthy donors. On the study more broadly: The study placed approximately 81% of its 350 to 450 genotyped donors in the Caucasian-associated ancestry cluster. Overall study findings and caveats: Analysis performed later found under 20,000 TCR beta sequences associated with HLA alleles at 0.05 false discovery rate. It was likely that a cluster of highly shared sequence variants was a sequencing artifact. Immune exposure information comprised only CMV serostatus.

With 60 Vbeta and 13 Jbeta primers, the PCR was carried out. Using immunoSEQ multiplex PCR, the repertoire was profiled, and TCRdb retains in-frame clones only, with some absent. The sample shows around 200,000 clones, roughly 80% of them seen only once. This clone was detected only a few times. Its antigen is not known. CDR1 and CDR2 from the germline V gene are MGHRA and YSYEKL. The ends lost 1 base at V and 3 bases at J; junction bases unmatched: 5. The CDR3 consists of 16 residues. The sequence derives from a woman younger than 30 in good health and CMV-seronegative. Material for sequencing was PBMCs. The chain combines TRBV4-1 with TRBJ1-4, with 7 bases that match TRBD1. CDR3 sequence reads: CASSQAIGTANEKLFF. DNA for the CDR3: TGCGCCAGCAGCCAAGCGATCGGGACAGCTAATGAAAAACTGTTTTTT.